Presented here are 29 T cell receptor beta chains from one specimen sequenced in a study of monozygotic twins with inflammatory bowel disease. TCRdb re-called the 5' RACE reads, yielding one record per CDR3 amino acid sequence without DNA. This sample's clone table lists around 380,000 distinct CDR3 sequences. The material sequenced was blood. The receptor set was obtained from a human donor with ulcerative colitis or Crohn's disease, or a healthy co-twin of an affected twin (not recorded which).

The CDR3 sequence is CASSETSGQSNEQFF. J is TRBJ2-1 and V is TRBV2; TCRdb selects TRBD2, and the lack of DNA leaves this call unchecked. Germline V gene lookup returns CDR1 SNHLY and CDR2 FYNNEI. The length of the CDR3 is 15 residues.

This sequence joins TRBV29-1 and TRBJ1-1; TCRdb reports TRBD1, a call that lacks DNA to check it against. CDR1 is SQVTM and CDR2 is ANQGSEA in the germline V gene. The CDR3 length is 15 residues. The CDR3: CSVEDLGRVNTEAFF.

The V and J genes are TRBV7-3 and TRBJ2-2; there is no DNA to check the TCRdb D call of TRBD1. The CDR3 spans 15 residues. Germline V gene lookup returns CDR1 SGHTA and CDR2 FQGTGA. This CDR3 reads CASRPTGAPTGELFF. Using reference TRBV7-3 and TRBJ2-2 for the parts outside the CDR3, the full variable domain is GAGVSQTPSNKVTEKGKYVELRCDPISGHTALYWYRQSLGQGPEFLIYFQGTGAADDSGLPNDRFFAVRPEGSVSTLKIQRTERGDSAVYLCASRPTGAPTGELFFGEGSRLTVL.

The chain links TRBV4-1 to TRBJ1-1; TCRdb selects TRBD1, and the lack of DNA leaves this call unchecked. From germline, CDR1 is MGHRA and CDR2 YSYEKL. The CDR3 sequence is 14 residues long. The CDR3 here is CASSKGAGNTEAFF.

The CDR3 is CASNERGQDTQYF. The V and J genes are TRBV7-9 and TRBJ2-3; lacking DNA, the TRBD1 call made by TCRdb goes unchecked. Germline loops: CDR1 SEHNR, CDR2 FQNEAQ (reference sequence). The CDR3 runs to 13 residues.

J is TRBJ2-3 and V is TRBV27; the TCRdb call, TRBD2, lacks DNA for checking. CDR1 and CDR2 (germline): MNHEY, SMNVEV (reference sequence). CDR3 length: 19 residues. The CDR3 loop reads CASSSDFFSEGWSTDTQYF.

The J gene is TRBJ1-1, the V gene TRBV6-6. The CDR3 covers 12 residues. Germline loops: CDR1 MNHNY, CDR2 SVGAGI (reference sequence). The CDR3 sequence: CASSFEYTEAFF.

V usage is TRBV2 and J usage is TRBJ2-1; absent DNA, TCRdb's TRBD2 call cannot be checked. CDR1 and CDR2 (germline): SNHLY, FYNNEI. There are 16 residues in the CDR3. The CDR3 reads CASSMGRLVSYNEQFF.

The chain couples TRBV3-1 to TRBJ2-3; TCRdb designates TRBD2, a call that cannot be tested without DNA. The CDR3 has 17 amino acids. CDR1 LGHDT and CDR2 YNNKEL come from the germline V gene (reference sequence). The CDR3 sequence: CASSQRLAGESADTQYF.

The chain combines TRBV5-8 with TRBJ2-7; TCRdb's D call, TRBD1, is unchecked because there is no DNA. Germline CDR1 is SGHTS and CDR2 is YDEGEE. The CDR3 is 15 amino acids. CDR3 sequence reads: CASSLGQGMTYEQYF. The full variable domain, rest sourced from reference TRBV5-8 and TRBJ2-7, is EAGVTQSPTHLIKTRGQQATLRCSPISGHTSVYWYQQALGLGLQFLLWYDEGEERNRGNFPPRFSGRQFPNYSSELNVNALELEDSALYLCASSLGQGMTYEQYFGPGTRLTVT.

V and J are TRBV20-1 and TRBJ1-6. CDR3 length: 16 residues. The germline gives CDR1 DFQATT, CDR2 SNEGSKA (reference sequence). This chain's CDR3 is CSAKRADSSYNSPLHF.

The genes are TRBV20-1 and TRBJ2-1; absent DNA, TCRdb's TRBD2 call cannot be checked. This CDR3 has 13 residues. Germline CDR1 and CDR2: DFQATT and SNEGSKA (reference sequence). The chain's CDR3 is CSAREATSGEQFF.

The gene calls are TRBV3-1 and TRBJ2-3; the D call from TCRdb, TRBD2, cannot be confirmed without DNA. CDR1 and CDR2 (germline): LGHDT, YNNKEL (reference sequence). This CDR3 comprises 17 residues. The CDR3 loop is CASSPLPSRFDTDTQYF.

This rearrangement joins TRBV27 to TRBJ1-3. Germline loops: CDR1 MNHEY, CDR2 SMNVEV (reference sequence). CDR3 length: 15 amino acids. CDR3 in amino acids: CASSPGQIPGNTIYF.

CDR3 sequence: CASSPSQDRYQPQHF. The chain employs TRBV18 and TRBJ1-5; as DNA is missing, the TRBD1 call by TCRdb cannot be tested. This CDR3 comprises 15 residues. The germline V gene encodes CDR1 KGHSH and CDR2 LQKENI.

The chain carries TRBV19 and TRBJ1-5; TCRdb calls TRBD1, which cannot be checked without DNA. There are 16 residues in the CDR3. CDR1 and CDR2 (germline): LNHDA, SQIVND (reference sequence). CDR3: CASSTYRTGLSQPQHF.

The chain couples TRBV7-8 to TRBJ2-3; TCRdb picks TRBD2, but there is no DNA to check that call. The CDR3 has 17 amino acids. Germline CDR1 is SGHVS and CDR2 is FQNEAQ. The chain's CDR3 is CASSLAILAGSTDTQYF.

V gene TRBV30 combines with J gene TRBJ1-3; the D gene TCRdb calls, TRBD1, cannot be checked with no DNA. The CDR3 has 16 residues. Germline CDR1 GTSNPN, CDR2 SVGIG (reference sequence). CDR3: CAWSVLPQGGRNTIYF. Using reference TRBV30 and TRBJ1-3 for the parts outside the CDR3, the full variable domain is SQTIHQWPATLVQPVGSPLSLECTVEGTSNPNLYWYRQAAGRGLQLLFYSVGIGQISSEVPQNLSASRPQDRQFILSSKKLLLSDSGFYLCAWSVLPQGGRNTIYFGEGSWLTVV.

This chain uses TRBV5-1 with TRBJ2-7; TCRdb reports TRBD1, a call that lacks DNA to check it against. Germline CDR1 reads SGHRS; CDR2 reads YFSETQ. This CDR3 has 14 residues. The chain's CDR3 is CASSLAVGAGEQYF.

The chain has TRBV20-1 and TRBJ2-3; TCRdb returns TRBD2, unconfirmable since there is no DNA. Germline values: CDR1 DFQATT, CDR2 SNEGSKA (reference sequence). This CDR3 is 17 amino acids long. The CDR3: CSAPRGLAGGPPDTQYF.

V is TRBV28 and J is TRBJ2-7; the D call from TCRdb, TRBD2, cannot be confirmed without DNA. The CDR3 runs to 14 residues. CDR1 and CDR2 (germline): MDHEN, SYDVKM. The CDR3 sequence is CASRRDGASYEQYF. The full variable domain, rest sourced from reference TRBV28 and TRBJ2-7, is DVKVTQSSRYLVKRTGEKVFLECVQDMDHENMFWYRQDPGLGLRLIYFSYDVKMKEKGDIPEGYSVSREKKERFSLILESASTNQTSMYLCASRRDGASYEQYFGPGTRLTVT.

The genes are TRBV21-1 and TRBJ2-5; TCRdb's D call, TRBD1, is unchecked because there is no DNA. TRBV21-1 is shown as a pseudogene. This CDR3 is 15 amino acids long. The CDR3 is CASSSRSGAQETQYF.

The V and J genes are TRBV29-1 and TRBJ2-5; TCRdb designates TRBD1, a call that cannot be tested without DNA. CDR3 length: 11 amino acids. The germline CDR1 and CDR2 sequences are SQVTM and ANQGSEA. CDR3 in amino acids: CSVDRVETQYF.

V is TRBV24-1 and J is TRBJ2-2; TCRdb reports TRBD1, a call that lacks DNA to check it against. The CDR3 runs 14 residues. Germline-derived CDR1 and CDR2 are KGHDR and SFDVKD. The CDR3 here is CATSDATGTGELFF.

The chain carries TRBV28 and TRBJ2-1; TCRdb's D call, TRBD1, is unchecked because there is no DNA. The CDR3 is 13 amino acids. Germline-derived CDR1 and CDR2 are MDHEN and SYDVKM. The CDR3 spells CASIPGSYNEQFF.

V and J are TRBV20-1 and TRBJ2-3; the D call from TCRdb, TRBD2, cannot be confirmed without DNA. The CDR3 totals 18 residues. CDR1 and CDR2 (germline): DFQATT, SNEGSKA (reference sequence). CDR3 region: CSASPLFAGGPYADTQYF.

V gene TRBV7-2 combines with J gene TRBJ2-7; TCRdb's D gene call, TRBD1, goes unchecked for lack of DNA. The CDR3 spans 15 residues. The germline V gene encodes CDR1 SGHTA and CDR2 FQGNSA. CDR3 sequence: CASSPVGAGPVEQYF.

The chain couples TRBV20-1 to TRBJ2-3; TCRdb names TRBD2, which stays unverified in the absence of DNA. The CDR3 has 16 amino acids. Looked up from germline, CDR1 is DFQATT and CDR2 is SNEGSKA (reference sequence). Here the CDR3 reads CSARRMVAGSGDTQYF.

The CDR3 sequence: CSARGQGAKNIQYF. The chain combines TRBV20-1 with TRBJ2-4; TCRdb names TRBD1, which stays unverified in the absence of DNA. Germline CDR1 reads DFQATT; CDR2 reads SNEGSKA (reference sequence). The CDR3 has 14 residues.